This entry lists 4 T cell receptor beta chains sequenced from one sample in a study of OX40 agonist ivuxolimab in advanced cancers. Clones were sequenced by immunoSEQ multiplex PCR, and TCRdb holds only the in-frame ones, with some missing. This sample carries 9,500 to 13,000 clones, about 84% of them seen once, and the ten largest clones take about 10%. The sample was CD4+ or CD8+ T cells sorted from blood, taken in a trial of the OX40 agonist ivuxolimab. The receptor set was obtained from an adult with an advanced solid tumor such as melanoma, head and neck, liver or kidney cancer.

In this sample, this clone is large. The chain recombines TRBV9 with TRBJ2-7, with D perhaps TRBD1 or TRBD2 (5 bases each). The germline gives CDR1 SGDLS, CDR2 YYNGEE. Trimming removed 4 bases from V and 13 bases from J, with 18 bases in between. The CDR3 sequence is 12 residues long. DNA for the CDR3: TGTGCCAGCAGCCACGAAGGGACCCCGCAATACTTC. Translated: CASSHEGTPQYF. The entire variable domain, with the rest obtained from reference TRBV9 and TRBJ2-7, is as follows: DSGVTQTPKHLITATGQRVTLRCSPRSGDLSVYWYQQSLDQGLQFLIQYYNGEERAKGNILERFSAQQFPDLHSELNLSSLELGDSALYFCASSHEGTPQYFGPGTRLTVT.

This clone has more than one count but fewer than ten. V usage is TRBV5-4 and J usage is TRBJ1-3, with D maybe TRBD1 (5 bases). Germline CDR1 is SGHNT and CDR2 is YYREEE (reference sequence). The CDR3 consists of 15 residues. The V end was cut by 0 bases, the J end by 2 bases, with 9 bases between. CDR3 residues: CASSLGAGPGNTIYF. The CDR3 bases are TGTGCCAGCAGCTTGGGGGCAGGGCCTGGAAACACCATATATTTT.

The chain couples TRBV5-6 to TRBJ2-5; 7 bases fit TRBD2. Germline V lookup: CDR1 SGHDT, CDR2 YYEEEE. V dropped 0 bases and J dropped 1; count of bases not matched to a gene: 0. CDR3 size: 14 residues. Here the CDR3 DNA reads TGTGCCAGCAGCTTGGAGCGGGGCCAAGAGACCCAGTACTTC. It encodes CASSLERGQETQYF.

The rearrangement links TRBV27 to TRBJ2-1, with 11 bases matching TRBD2. J lost 8 bases, V lost 3 bases, and 6 bases had no gene match. The CDR3 is 15 amino acids. The germline V gene has CDR1 MNHEY and CDR2 SMNVEV (reference sequence). CDR3 bases: TGTGCCAGCAGTTTTTATCTAGCGGGAGGCCATGAGCAGTTCTTC. Translated: CASSFYLAGGHEQFF.